Each of the 12 T cell receptor beta chains below was sequenced from the same sample in a study of OX40 agonist ivuxolimab in advanced cancers. Repertoires were generated with immunoSEQ multiplex PCR, while TCRdb's copy carries only in-frame clones and drops some. This sample has about 55,000 clones, with approximately 86% found just once. Sequences were derived from CD4+ or CD8+ T cells sorted from blood, sampled in a trial of the OX40 agonist ivuxolimab. The origin of the receptors is an adult with an advanced solid tumor such as melanoma, head and neck, liver or kidney cancer.

J is TRBJ2-3 and V is TRBV9, with D tentatively TRBD1 (5 bases). Trimming removed 5 bases at V and 0 bases at J, with 13 bases between. CDR1 is SGDLS and CDR2 is YYNGEE in the germline V gene. The CDR3 is 15 residues long. The CDR3 nucleotides are TGTGCCAGCAGTAGGAGACAGCAAAGCACAGATACGCAGTATTTT. Translated, it gives CASSRRQQSTDTQYF.

The rearrangement joins TRBV6-1 to TRBJ2-2; D possibly matches TRBD1 or TRBD2 (6 bases each). Trimming left V 7 bases short and J 7 bases short, with 16 bases between. The germline V gene has CDR1 MNHNS and CDR2 SASEGT. The CDR3 is made up of 14 amino acids. In DNA form, the CDR3 reads TGTGCCAGCACCCTGGAGGGGGTAGTCGGGGAGCTGTTTTTT. It specifies CASTLEGVVGELFF.

The chain couples TRBV27 to TRBJ2-1; D unclear. The germline V and J ends were trimmed by 5 bases and 2 bases, with 4 bases remaining between them. The germline V gene encodes CDR1 MNHEY and CDR2 SMNVEV (reference sequence). The CDR3 is 12 residues long. The CDR3 is CASSEAYNEQFF. CDR3 in DNA: TGTGCCAGCAGTGAGGCCTACAATGAGCAGTTCTTC.

The rearrangement links TRBV28 to TRBJ2-7; TRBD2 aligns across 11 bases. Germline assignment: CDR1 MDHEN and CDR2 SYDVKM. V lost 4 bases and J lost 5; bases outside the gene matches: 10. This CDR3 is built from 16 residues. Here the CDR3 DNA reads TGTGCCAGCAGTTCCGTCGTAGCGGGAGGGAGGGACGAGCAGTACTTC. Amino acids: CASSSVVAGGRDEQYF.

The gene calls are TRBV30 and TRBJ2-2; a possible D gene is TRBD2 (6 bases). The CDR3 length is 13 residues. Trimming left V 1 base short and J 4 bases short, with 7 bases between. The germline CDR1 and CDR2 sequences are GTSNPN and SVGIG (reference sequence). The CDR3 here is CAWSEGGTGELFF. The CDR3 DNA is TGTGCCTGGAGTGAGGGAGGCACCGGGGAGCTGTTTTTT.

This clone was picked up a small number of times. The chain employs TRBV27 and TRBJ1-5, with TRBD1 identical over 8 bases. With V trimmed by 5 bases and J by 3 bases, 18 bases remained unmatched. Germline V CDR1 and CDR2: MNHEY, SMNVEV (reference sequence). The CDR3 loop spans 19 amino acids. CDR3 in amino acids: CASSPTTGAGLIFNQPQHF. Written as DNA, the CDR3 is TGTGCCAGCAGTCCCACGACAGGGGCTGGGCTCATCTTCAATCAGCCCCAGCATTTT.

This sequence joins TRBV19 and TRBJ2-7; the match to TRBD2 covers 8 bases. The V gene end was trimmed by 6 bases and the J gene end by 2 bases; junction bases not matched to a gene: 6. The CDR3 is 14 residues long. Germline V CDR1 and CDR2: LNHDA, SQIVND (reference sequence). CDR3 sequence (DNA): TGTGCCAGTAGGTCGATAGCGGGAACCTACGAGCAGTACTTC. It specifies CASRSIAGTYEQYF.

V is TRBV5-6 and J is TRBJ1-2; D gene unclear. Trimming took 4 bases from V and 5 from J, leaving 15 bases between them. Germline CDR1 and CDR2: SGHDT and YYEEEE. CDR3 size: 14 residues. CDR3: CASSSVGYEYGYTF. The CDR3 DNA sequence: TGTGCCAGCAGCAGCGTCGGTTATGAATATGGCTACACCTTC.

J is TRBJ2-7 and V is TRBV4-1, with TRBD1 identical over 8 bases. The ends lost 3 bases at V and 4 bases at J; junction bases unmatched: 8. Germline lookup yields CDR1 MGHRA and CDR2 YSYEKL. The CDR3 loop spans 15 amino acids. Written as DNA, the CDR3 is TGCGCCAGCAGCCAGATGACGACAGGGGTTTACGAGCAGTACTTC. This encodes CASSQMTTGVYEQYF.

The CDR3 sequence: CASSVGGGAPYNEQFF. Written as DNA, the CDR3 is TGTGCCAGCAGCGTAGGGGGCGGGGCTCCCTACAATGAGCAGTTCTTC. The chain links TRBV9 to TRBJ2-1; perhaps TRBD2 as D (6 bases). Germline V CDR1 and CDR2: SGDLS, YYNGEE. V was pared by 0 bases and J by 2 bases, with 12 bases between. The CDR3 has 16 residues.

The chain couples TRBV10-3 to TRBJ2-5; D is ambiguous. Trimming took off 10 bases at V and 3 bases at J, with 12 bases between the two ends. Germline V CDR1 and CDR2: ENHRY, SYGVKD. CDR3 length: 12 amino acids. This CDR3 reads CATRQREETQYF. Written as DNA, the CDR3 is TGTGCCACCCGCCAAAGGGAAGAGACCCAGTACTTC.

The chain employs TRBV5-1 and TRBJ1-1; D is ambiguous. With 0 bases removed from V and 10 bases from J, the gap between germline ends came to 16 bases. This CDR3 is built from 14 residues. CDR1 and CDR2 from the germline V gene are SGHRS and YFSETQ. The CDR3 is CASSLGYRAETAFF. For the CDR3, the DNA is TGCGCCAGCAGCTTGGGATATCGGGCCGAAACAGCTTTCTTT.